The TCR beta chain under discussion was sequenced for a study of blood T cell repertoires in COVID-19. Produced via immunoSEQ multiplex PCR; TCRdb's table is partial and in-frame only. Found here are hundreds of thousands of clones, approximately 83% of them singletons; the top ten hold 3% to 4%. Cohort placement rested on clinical history that participants reported themselves. This CDR3 comprises 16 residues. V was cut by 0 bases and J by 4 bases, with 15 bases left in between. In germline, CDR1 is SGDLS, CDR2 YYNGEE. The clonotype was recovered from a woman aged 40 to 50 with acute COVID-19. V gene TRBV9 combines with J gene TRBJ2-3, with a possible D match to TRBD1 (5 bases). The sequencing sample was made of PBMCs or T cells enriched from blood (not recorded which). CDR3 protein: CASSVGGSSPPDTQYF. CDR3 bases: TGTGCCAGCAGCGTAGGGGGCAGTTCTCCCCCAGATACGCAGTATTTT.